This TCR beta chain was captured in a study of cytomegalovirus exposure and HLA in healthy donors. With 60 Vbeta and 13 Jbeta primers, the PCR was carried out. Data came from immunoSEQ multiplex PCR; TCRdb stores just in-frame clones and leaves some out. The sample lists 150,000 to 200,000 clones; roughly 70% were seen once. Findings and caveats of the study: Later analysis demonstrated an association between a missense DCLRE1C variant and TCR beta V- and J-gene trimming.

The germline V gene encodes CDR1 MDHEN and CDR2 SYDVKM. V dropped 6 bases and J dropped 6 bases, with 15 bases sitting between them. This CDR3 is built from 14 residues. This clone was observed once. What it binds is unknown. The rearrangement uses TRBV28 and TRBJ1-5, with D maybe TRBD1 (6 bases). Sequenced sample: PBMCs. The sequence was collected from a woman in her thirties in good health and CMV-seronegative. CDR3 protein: CASRATGSPQPQHF. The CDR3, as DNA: TGTGCCAGCAGAGCCACAGGGTCTCCTCAGCCCCAGCATTTT.